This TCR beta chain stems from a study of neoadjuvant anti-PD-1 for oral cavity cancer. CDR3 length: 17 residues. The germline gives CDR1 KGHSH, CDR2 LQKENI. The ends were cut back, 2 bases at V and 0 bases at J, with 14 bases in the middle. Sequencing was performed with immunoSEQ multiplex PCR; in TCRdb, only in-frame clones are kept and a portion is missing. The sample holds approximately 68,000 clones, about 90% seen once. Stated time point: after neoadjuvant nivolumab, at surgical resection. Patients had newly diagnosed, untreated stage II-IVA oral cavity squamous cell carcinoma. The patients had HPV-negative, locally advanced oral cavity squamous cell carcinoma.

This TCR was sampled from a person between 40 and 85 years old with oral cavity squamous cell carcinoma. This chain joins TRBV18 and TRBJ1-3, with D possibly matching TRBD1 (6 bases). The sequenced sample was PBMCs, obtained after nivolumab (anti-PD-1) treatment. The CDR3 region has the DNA TGTGCCAGCTCACCAAGTGGGGGCAGGGGCTCTGGAAACACCATATATTTT. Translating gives CASSPSGGRGSGNTIYF. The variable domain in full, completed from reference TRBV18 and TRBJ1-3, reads NAGVMQNPRHLVRRRGQEARLRCSPMKGHSHVYWYRQLPEEGLKFMVYLQKENIIDESGMPKERFSAEFPKEGPSILRIQQVVRGDSAAYFCASSPSGGRGSGNTIYFGEGSWLTVV.